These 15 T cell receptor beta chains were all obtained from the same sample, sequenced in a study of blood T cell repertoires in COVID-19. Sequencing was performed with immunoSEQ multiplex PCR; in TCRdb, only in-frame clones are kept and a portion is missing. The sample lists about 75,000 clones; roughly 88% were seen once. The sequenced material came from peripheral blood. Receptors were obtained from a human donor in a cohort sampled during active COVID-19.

The CDR3 coding sequence is TGTGCCAGCAGCTTGGGGCAGGGCTGGGCCTACGAGCAGTACTTC. This codes for CASSLGQGWAYEQYF. The chain employs TRBV5-4 and TRBJ2-7, with D perhaps matching TRBD1 (5 bases). The CDR3 covers 15 residues. Germline V gives CDR1 SGHNT, CDR2 YYREEE (reference sequence). Trimming left V 0 bases short and J 2 bases short, with 12 bases between.

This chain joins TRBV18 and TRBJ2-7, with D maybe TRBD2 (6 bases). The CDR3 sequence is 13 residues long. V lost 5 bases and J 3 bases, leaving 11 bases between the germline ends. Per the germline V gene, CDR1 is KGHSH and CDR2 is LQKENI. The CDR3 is CASSSGANYEQYF. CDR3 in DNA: TGTGCCAGCTCATCGGGAGCAAACTACGAGCAGTACTTC.

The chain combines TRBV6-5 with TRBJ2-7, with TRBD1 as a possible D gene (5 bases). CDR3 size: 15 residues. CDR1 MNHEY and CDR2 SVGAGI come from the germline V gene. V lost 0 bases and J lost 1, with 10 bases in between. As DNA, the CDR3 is TGTGCCAGCAGTTACTCGAAGCAGGGTTCCTACGAGCAGTACTTC. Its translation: CASSYSKQGSYEQYF.

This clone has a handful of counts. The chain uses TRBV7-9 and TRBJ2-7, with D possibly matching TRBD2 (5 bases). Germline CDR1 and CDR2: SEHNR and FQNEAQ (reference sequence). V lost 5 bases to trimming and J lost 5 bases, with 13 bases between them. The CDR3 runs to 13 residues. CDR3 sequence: CASSHRGFNEQYF. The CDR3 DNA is TGTGCCAGCAGCCATCGGGGATTTAACGAGCAGTACTTC.

The CDR3 is CASSPGLEITDTQYF. CDR3 nucleotide sequence: TGTGCCAGCAGCCCTGGACTAGAAATCACAGATACGCAGTATTTT. The chain couples TRBV3-1 (or the pseudogene TRBV3-2) to TRBJ2-3; 7 bases align to TRBD2. Trimming removed 4 bases from V and 2 bases from J; junction bases left unmatched: 6. Germline V gene lookup returns CDR1 LGHDT and CDR2 YNNKEL (reference sequence). The CDR3 is made up of 15 amino acids.

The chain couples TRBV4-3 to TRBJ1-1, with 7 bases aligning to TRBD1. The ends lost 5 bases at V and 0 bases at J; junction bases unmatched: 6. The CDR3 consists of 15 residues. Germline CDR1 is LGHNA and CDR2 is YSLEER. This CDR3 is CASSKGQPLNTEAFF. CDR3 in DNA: TGCGCCAGCAGCAAGGGACAGCCCCTGAACACTGAAGCTTTCTTT.

The CDR3 nucleotides are TGTGCCAGCGAGACGGGTTGCGAGCAGTACTTC. It is translated as CASETGCEQYF. The gene calls are TRBV21-1 and TRBJ2-7; the DNA was not used to check the table's D call, TRBD2. TRBV21-1 is a recognized pseudogene. The CDR3 runs to 11 residues.

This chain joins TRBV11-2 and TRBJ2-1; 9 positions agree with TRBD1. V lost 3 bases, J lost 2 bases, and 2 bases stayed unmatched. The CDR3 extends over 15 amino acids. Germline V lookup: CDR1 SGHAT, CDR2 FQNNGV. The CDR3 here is CASSLDRGAYNEQFF. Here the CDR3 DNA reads TGTGCCAGCAGCTTGGACAGGGGAGCCTACAATGAGCAGTTCTTC.

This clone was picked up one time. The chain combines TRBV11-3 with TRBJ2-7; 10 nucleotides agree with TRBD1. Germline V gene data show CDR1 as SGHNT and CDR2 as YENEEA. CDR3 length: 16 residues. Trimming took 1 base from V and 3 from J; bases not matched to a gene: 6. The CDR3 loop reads CASSLGGTGEVYEQYF. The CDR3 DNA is TGTGCCAGCAGCTTAGGAGGGACAGGGGAAGTCTACGAGCAGTACTTC.

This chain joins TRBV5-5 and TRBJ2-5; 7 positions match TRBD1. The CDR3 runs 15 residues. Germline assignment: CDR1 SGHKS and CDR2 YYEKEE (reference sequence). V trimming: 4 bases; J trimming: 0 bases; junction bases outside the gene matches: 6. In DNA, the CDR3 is TGTGCCAGCAGCCGGATGACAGGGAACCAAGAGACCCAGTACTTC. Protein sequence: CASSRMTGNQETQYF.

CDR3 amino acids: CASSPTVNTGELFF. CDR3 nucleotides: TGTGCCAGCTCACCGACAGTCAACACCGGGGAGCTGTTTTTT. The chain couples TRBV18 to TRBJ2-2; D possibly corresponds to TRBD1 (5 bases). V was shortened by 3 bases and J by 2 bases, with 7 bases between the two germline ends. CDR1 and CDR2 from the germline V gene are KGHSH and LQKENI. The CDR3 consists of 14 residues.

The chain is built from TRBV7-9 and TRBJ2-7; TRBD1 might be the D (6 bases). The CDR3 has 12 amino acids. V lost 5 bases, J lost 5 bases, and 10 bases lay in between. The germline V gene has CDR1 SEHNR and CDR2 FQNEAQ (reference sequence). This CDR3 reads CASSHDRNEQYF. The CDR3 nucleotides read TGTGCCAGCAGCCATGACAGGAACGAGCAGTACTTC. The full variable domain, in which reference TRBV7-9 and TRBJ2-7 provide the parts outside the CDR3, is DTGVSQNPRHKITKRGQNVTFRCDPISEHNRLYWYRQTLGQGPEFLTYFQNEAQLEKSRLLSDRFSAERPKGSFSTLEIQRTEQGDSAMYLCASSHDRNEQYFGPGTRLTVT.

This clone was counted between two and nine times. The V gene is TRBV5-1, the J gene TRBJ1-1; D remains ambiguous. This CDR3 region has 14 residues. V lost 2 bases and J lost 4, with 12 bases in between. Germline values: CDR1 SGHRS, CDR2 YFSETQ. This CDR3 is CASSFAQVGTEAFF. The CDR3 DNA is TGCGCCAGCAGCTTCGCCCAGGTAGGCACTGAAGCTTTCTTT. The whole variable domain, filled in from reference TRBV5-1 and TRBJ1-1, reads KAGVTQTPRYLIKTRGQQVTLSCSPISGHRSVSWYQQTPGQGLQFLFEYFSETQRNKGNFPGRFSGRQFSNSRSEMNVSTLELGDSALYLCASSFAQVGTEAFFGQGTRLTVV.

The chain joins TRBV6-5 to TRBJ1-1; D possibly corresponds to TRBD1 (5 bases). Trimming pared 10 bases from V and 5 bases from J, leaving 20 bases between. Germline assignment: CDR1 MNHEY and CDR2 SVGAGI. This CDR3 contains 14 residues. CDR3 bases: TGTGCCACCCTCAACGGGTGGGGGGGGACTGAAGCTTTCTTT. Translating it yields CATLNGWGGTEAFF.

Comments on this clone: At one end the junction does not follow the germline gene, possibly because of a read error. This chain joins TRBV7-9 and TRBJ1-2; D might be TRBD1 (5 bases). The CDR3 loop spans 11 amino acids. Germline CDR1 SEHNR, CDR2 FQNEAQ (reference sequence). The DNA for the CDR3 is TGTGCCAGCAGCTTAGACAGGATCTCTCCCTTC. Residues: CASSLDRISPF.